The 23 T cell receptor beta chains in this list originate from one sample, sequenced in a study of T-cell reconstitution after alpha-beta-depleted transplantation in children. A TCRbeta library incorporating unique molecular identifiers was prepared. TCRdb re-derived calls from the PCR reads in MiXCR, one entry per CDR3 protein. This sample yields roughly 300,000 distinct CDR3 sequences, of which 9.5% to 13% are seen a single time; about a quarter belongs to the top ten. This sample comprised peripheral blood, obtained 180 days after TCRalphabeta/CD19-depleted stem cell transplant. The source of these receptors is a male patient under 10 years old who had a stem cell transplant for chronic granulomatous disease, so the T cells may come from the graft donor.

This clonotype occurred many times. V gene TRBV9 combines with J gene TRBJ2-3; D might be TRBD2 (6 bases). V lost 4 bases, J lost 0 bases, and 12 bases lay in between. Germline V lookup: CDR1 SGDLS, CDR2 YYNGEE. There are 15 residues in the CDR3. The chain's CDR3 is CASSIWDSSTDTQYF. The CDR3 DNA follows: TGTGCCAGCAGCATATGGGACTCCAGCACAGATACGCAGTATTTT.

At least ten counts were recorded for this clonotype. The rearrangement links TRBV4-3 to TRBJ1-5; D uncertain. The germline V gene has CDR1 LGHNA and CDR2 YSLEER. V was cut by 0 bases and J by 0 bases, with 6 bases left in between. This CDR3 contains 15 residues. The CDR3 reads CASSQEQVSNQPQHF. CDR3 sequence (DNA): TGCGCCAGCAGCCAAGAGCAGGTTAGCAATCAGCCCCAGCATTTT.

In regard to this clonotype: A read error may explain this, as a much larger clone is one base away. J is TRBJ1-5 and V is TRBV12-3 or TRBV12-4; the D gene is possibly TRBD1 (6 bases). This CDR3 is 18 amino acids long. The CDR3 coding sequence is TGTGCCCGCAGTTTAGGTGGTGGGGGGGCCCTCCGTAATCAGCCCCAGCATTTT. Its protein is CARSLGGGGALRNQPQHF.

This clonotype was seen a few times. The rearrangement uses TRBV2 and TRBJ1-1; 8 bases map to TRBD1. The CDR3 has 15 residues. CDR1 is SNHLY and CDR2 is FYNNEI in the germline V gene. The ends lost 6 bases at V and 1 base at J; junction bases unmatched: 7. The chain's CDR3 is CASRRLGTGNTEAFF. The CDR3 DNA sequence: TGTGCCAGCAGAAGGCTCGGGACAGGGAACACTGAAGCTTTCTTT. Together with reference TRBV2 and TRBJ1-1, the CDR3 gives the full variable domain: EPEVTQTPSHQVTQMGQEVILRCVPISNHLYFYWYRQILGQKVEFLVSFYNNEISEKSEIFDDQFSVERPDGSNFTLKIRSTKLEDSAMYFCASRRLGTGNTEAFFGQGTRLTVV.

This clonotype was counted many times. The rearrangement links TRBV12-3 or TRBV12-4 to TRBJ2-3; 9 bases fit TRBD2. J was trimmed by 2 bases and V by 7 bases; bases with no gene match: 4. The CDR3 contains 14 residues. CDR3 loop: CASTIAGATDTQYF. The CDR3 DNA reads as TGTGCCAGCACCATAGCGGGGGCCACAGATACGCAGTATTTT.

This clonotype was seen at least ten times. This sequence joins TRBV20-1 and TRBJ2-3; D is unclear. V was pared by 2 bases and J by 4 bases, with 13 bases between. Germline CDR1 reads DFQATT; CDR2 reads SNEGSKA (reference sequence). This CDR3 is built from 14 residues. Written as DNA, the CDR3 is TGCAGTGCTAGATTTGGAGTAGCATCAGATACGCAGTATTTT. It translates to CSARFGVASDTQYF.

Many counts were recorded for this clonotype. V gene TRBV20-1 combines with J gene TRBJ2-5; D unresolved. The CDR3 covers 14 residues. V lost 0 bases, J lost 0 bases, and 8 bases lay in between. The V gene's germline CDR1 is DFQATT and CDR2 SNEGSKA (reference sequence). The CDR3 DNA reads TGCAGTGCTAGAGAATTCCAGAACCAAGAGACCCAGTACTTC. Protein: CSAREFQNQETQYF.

This clonotype was recorded many times. The chain recombines TRBV15 with TRBJ1-6; 7 bases fit TRBD1. Germline V gene data show CDR1 as LNHNV and CDR2 as YYDKDF (reference sequence). The CDR3 runs to 14 residues. V trimming: 7 bases; J trimming: 10 bases; junction bases outside the gene matches: 10. CDR3 coding DNA: TGTGCCACCAAACCGACAGGGATGGGATCACCCCTCCACTTT. Its translation: CATKPTGMGSPLHF.

This clonotype was recorded at least ten times. The chain joins TRBV20-1 to TRBJ2-1; D is perhaps TRBD1 (5 bases). The CDR3 runs to 12 residues. Per germline, CDR1 DFQATT and CDR2 SNEGSKA (reference sequence). Trimming removed 6 bases from V and 6 bases from J, with 12 bases in between. Here the CDR3 DNA reads TGCAGTGCAGACAGTTGGGGCAATGAGCAGTTCTTC. Translating gives CSADSWGNEQFF.

Ten or more counts support this clonotype. The J gene is TRBJ2-1, the V gene TRBV5-4, with unresolved D. V shed 1 base and J shed 3 bases, with 5 bases lying between them. Germline CDR1 is SGHNT and CDR2 is YYREEE (reference sequence). The CDR3 has 13 residues. For the CDR3, the DNA is TGTGCCAGCAGCTTGAACGGCTACAATGAGCAGTTCTTC. This gives the protein CASSLNGYNEQFF.

Comments on this clonotype: Being one base from a much bigger clone, this may be a read error. The chain links TRBV28 to TRBJ2-2; perhaps TRBD1 as D (6 bases). There are 15 residues in the CDR3. Per the germline V gene, CDR1 is MDHEN and CDR2 is SYDVKM. Trimming left V 10 bases short and J 5 bases short, with 20 bases between. The CDR3 DNA reads TGTGCCACCAGCTCAAACAGGGCTGTGACCGGGGAGCTGTTTTTT. The encoded protein is CATSSNRAVTGELFF.

This clonotype was found many times. The chain carries TRBV21-1 and TRBJ2-1. TRBV21-1 is flagged as a pseudogene. The CDR3 runs to 14 residues. The CDR3 loop reads CASSKERFYNEQFF. CDR3 DNA sequence: TGTGCCAGCAGCAAAGAAAGATTTTACAATGAGCAGTTCTTC.

Ten or more counts support this clonotype. Mismatch with germline at one junction end may stem from a read error. The chain recombines TRBV7-9 with TRBJ2-2; unclear D gene. Germline assignment: CDR1 SEHNR and CDR2 FQNEAQ (reference sequence). The CDR3 sequence is 12 residues long. CDR3 DNA sequence: TGCGCCAGCAGCTTGGCCACCGGGGAGCTGTTTTTT. Translating it yields CASSLATGELFF.

This clonotype was recorded many times. This chain uses TRBV4-2 with TRBJ2-7, with a weak D call TRBD2 (6 bases). Trimming shortened V by 2 bases and J by 2 bases, and 10 bases separated the two germline ends. The CDR3 has 14 residues. Germline CDR1 LGHNA, CDR2 YNFKEQ. The CDR3 DNA reads TGTGCCAGCAGCCAAACTAGCCCACCCTACGAGCAGTACTTC. This encodes CASSQTSPPYEQYF.

This clonotype was observed at least ten times. The V and J genes are TRBV12-3 or TRBV12-4 and TRBJ1-5, with a weak D call TRBD1 (6 bases). V dropped 6 bases and J dropped 3 bases, with 15 bases sitting between them. The length of the CDR3 is 15 residues. CDR3 nucleotides: TGTGCCAGCAGACAGACAGGAGCCTCCAATCAGCCCCAGCATTTT. Its protein is CASRQTGASNQPQHF.

In its sample, this clonotype was seen many times. This chain connects TRBV28 to TRBJ1-1; the D is unclear. The germline V gene encodes CDR1 MDHEN and CDR2 SYDVKM. This CDR3 is 14 amino acids long. V was shortened by 5 bases and J by 7 bases, with 17 bases between the two germline ends. The CDR3: CASSGVRQRYEAFF. The DNA for the CDR3 is TGTGCCAGCAGTGGGGTCCGCCAGAGATATGAAGCTTTCTTT.

With respect to this clonotype: A much larger clone sits a single nucleotide away, making a read error possible. The chain recombines TRBV9 with TRBJ2-3; D not certain. Looked up from germline, CDR1 is SGDLS and CDR2 is YYNGEE. The V end was cut by 0 bases, the J end by 2 bases, with 13 bases between. The CDR3 is 16 amino acids. The CDR3 sequence is CASSVGGIGYTDTQYF. The CDR3 coding sequence is TGTGCCAGCAGCGTAGGGGGTATTGGGTACACAGATACGCAGTATTTT. The variable domain in full, with the rest retrieved from reference TRBV9 and TRBJ2-3, is DSGVTQTPKHLITATGQRVTLRCSPRSGDLSVYWYQQSLDQGLQFLIQYYNGEERAKGNILERFSAQQFPDLHSELNLSSLELGDSALYFCASSVGGIGYTDTQYFGPGTRLTVL.

This clonotype was counted many times. This chain links TRBV2 with TRBJ2-7; tentatively, D is TRBD1 (5 bases). Germline V gene lookup returns CDR1 SNHLY and CDR2 FYNNEI. This CDR3 has 14 residues. The V gene lost 8 bases and the J gene lost 6 bases, with 20 bases spanning the gap. The CDR3 DNA reads as TGTGCCAGCCTATTCCCATACAGGAACGGCGAGCAGTACTTC. Translating gives CASLFPYRNGEQYF.

In its sample, this clonotype was seen many times. V gene TRBV7-2 combines with J gene TRBJ1-1; TRBD1 matches at 8 bases. The ends lost 1 base at V and 6 bases at J; junction bases unmatched: 7. The CDR3 consists of 15 residues. Germline V lookup: CDR1 SGHTA, CDR2 FQGNSA. CDR3 sequence reads: CASSLVVNRGAEAFF. For the CDR3, the DNA is TGTGCCAGCAGCTTAGTGGTTAACAGGGGGGCTGAAGCTTTCTTT.

This clonotype was seen ten or more times. The J gene is TRBJ2-5, the V gene TRBV5-1; 11 bases line up with TRBD2. CDR1 and CDR2 (germline): SGHRS, YFSETQ. The CDR3 is made up of 16 amino acids. V lost 0 bases and J lost 5; bases outside the gene matches: 6. CDR3 in DNA: TGCGCCAGCAGCTTGGTGCTAGCGGGAGGAGGGGAGACCCAGTACTTC. It translates to CASSLVLAGGGETQYF.

This clonotype was found many times. V gene TRBV5-5 combines with J gene TRBJ2-7; D uncertain. Germline V gene lookup returns CDR1 SGHKS and CDR2 YYEKEE (reference sequence). The CDR3 spans 12 residues. V was trimmed by 0 bases and J by 5 bases, leaving 6 bases between them. CDR3 residues: CASSLDLDEQYF. The CDR3 DNA reads as TGTGCCAGCAGCTTGGATTTGGACGAGCAGTACTTC.

This clonotype occurred many times. The chain combines TRBV3-1 with TRBJ2-1, with unresolved D. Germline V lookup: CDR1 LGHDT, CDR2 YNNKEL (reference sequence). The V gene lost 4 bases and the J gene lost 9 bases, with 10 bases spanning the gap. The CDR3 consists of 12 residues. The CDR3 coding sequence is TGTGCCAGCAGCCCCTCTGTGGGTGAGCAGTTCTTC. Encoded protein: CASSPSVGEQFF.

This clonotype was observed many times. The chain combines TRBV15 with TRBJ1-4; no reliable D call. Trimming removed 4 bases from V and 0 bases from J, with 3 bases in between. In germline, CDR1 is LNHNV, CDR2 YYDKDF (reference sequence). This CDR3 region has 13 residues. The CDR3 loop is CATSMSTNEKLFF. In DNA form, the CDR3 reads TGTGCCACCAGCATGTCAACTAATGAAAAACTGTTTTTT.